The 21 T cell receptor beta chains reported below all come from one sample, sequenced in a study of T cells after yellow fever vaccination. TCRdb reprocessed the 5' RACE reads with MiXCR, giving one entry per CDR3 protein. The repertoire holds approximately 450,000 distinct CDR3 sequences, with roughly a sixth as singletons. The specimen was PBMCs, collected before the yellow fever booster vaccination. The receptors stem from a man younger than 30 who received the YFV17D yellow fever vaccine.

This clonotype has ten or more counts. The chain is built from TRBV30 and TRBJ2-5, with 12 bases that match TRBD1. Germline V CDR1 and CDR2: GTSNPN, SVGIG (reference sequence). Trimming at V came to 5 bases and at J to 6 bases, leaving 4 bases not matched to a gene. This CDR3 is 13 amino acids long. CDR3 nucleotide sequence: TGTGCCTGGGGGACAGGGGGCTGGAAGACCCAGTACTTC. Its translation: CAWGTGGWKTQYF.

This clonotype was seen a handful of times. This chain connects TRBV6-5 to TRBJ2-3, with D possibly TRBD2 on 7 matching bases. The V end lost 5 bases, the J end lost 1 base, and 16 bases lay between the germline ends. Looked up from germline, CDR1 is MNHEY and CDR2 is SVGAGI. The CDR3 has 16 amino acids. CDR3 amino acids: CASSPLGGPGTDTQYF. The CDR3 DNA reads as TGTGCCAGCAGTCCCTTGGGGGGGCCCGGCACAGATACGCAGTATTTT.

This clonotype was counted between two and nine times. The chain combines TRBV4-2 with TRBJ1-5; D remains ambiguous. Germline V gene lookup returns CDR1 LGHNA and CDR2 YNFKEQ. V lost 0 bases to trimming and J lost 1 base, with 7 bases between them. CDR3 length equals 15 residues. The CDR3 here is CASSQEAGSNQPQHF. The CDR3, as DNA: TGTGCCAGCAGCCAAGAGGCCGGAAGCAATCAGCCCCAGCATTTT.

Of note for this clonotype: A much larger clone differs from this one at a single base, so this may be a read error. The rearrangement uses TRBV9 and TRBJ2-7; 9 bases align to TRBD1. The CDR3 extends over 15 amino acids. CDR1 is SGDLS, CDR2 YYNGEE, per germline. The J segment lost 4 bases and the V segment lost 6 bases, leaving 11 bases of the junction unmatched. CDR3 coding DNA: TGTGCCAGCATCCCAAGGGACAGGGTACTGTACGAGCAGTACTTC. Translated: CASIPRDRVLYEQYF.

This chain links TRBV24-1 with TRBJ2-2; 8 positions match TRBD1. The V gene end was trimmed by 9 bases and the J gene end by 6 bases; junction bases not matched to a gene: 8. The CDR3 has 14 residues. The V gene's germline CDR1 is KGHDR and CDR2 SFDVKD. The CDR3 DNA reads TGTGCCACCGAGGACAGGGTAATGCCCGGGGAGCTGTTTTTT. Its translation is CATEDRVMPGELFF.

The chain has TRBV7-9 and TRBJ1-1; 7 positions match TRBD1. V was clipped by 1 base and J by 6 bases; unmatched bases: 8. This CDR3 is 15 amino acids long. Looked up from germline, CDR1 is SEHNR and CDR2 is FQNEAQ (reference sequence). The CDR3 region is CASSLGASTGSEAFF. The CDR3 region has the DNA TGTGCCAGCAGCTTAGGAGCATCGACAGGGTCTGAAGCTTTCTTT. The full variable domain, its missing parts supplied by reference TRBV7-9 and TRBJ1-1, is DTGVSQNPRHKITKRGQNVTFRCDPISEHNRLYWYRQTLGQGPEFLTYFQNEAQLEKSRLLSDRFSAERPKGSFSTLEIQRTEQGDSAMYLCASSLGASTGSEAFFGQGTRLTVV.

V usage is TRBV9 and J usage is TRBJ1-6; no firm D call. Trimming shortened V by 3 bases and J by 8 bases, and 9 bases separated the two germline ends. Germline lookup yields CDR1 SGDLS and CDR2 YYNGEE. This CDR3 has 13 residues. The CDR3 reads CASSETVDSPLHF. DNA of the CDR3: TGTGCCAGCAGCGAAACTGTGGATTCACCCCTCCACTTT.

This clonotype occurred many times. The V and J genes are TRBV9 and TRBJ2-5; TRBD2 matches at 8 bases. The length of the CDR3 is 14 residues. Trimming took 4 bases from V and 3 from J; bases not matched to a gene: 5. Germline CDR1 SGDLS, CDR2 YYNGEE. The CDR3: CASSPRGAEETQYF. CDR3 bases: TGTGCCAGCAGCCCGCGGGGGGCGGAAGAGACCCAGTACTTC. Filled out from reference TRBV9 and TRBJ2-5, the complete variable domain reads DSGVTQTPKHLITATGQRVTLRCSPRSGDLSVYWYQQSLDQGLQFLIQYYNGEERAKGNILERFSAQQFPDLHSELNLSSLELGDSALYFCASSPRGAEETQYFGPGTRLLVL.

This clonotype was detected a few times. V usage is TRBV10-1 and J usage is TRBJ2-3; D is uncertain. The CDR3 is 13 residues long. V lost 5 bases to trimming and J lost 2 bases, with 8 bases between them. Germline CDR1 is WNHNN and CDR2 is SYGVQD (reference sequence). CDR3 sequence: CASSLGYTDTQYF. The CDR3 nucleotides read TGCGCCAGCAGTCTAGGGTACACAGATACGCAGTATTTT.

The chain couples TRBV28 to TRBJ1-2, with TRBD1 matching 11 bases. This CDR3 contains 15 residues. Trimming took 5 bases from V and 1 from J; bases not matched to a gene: 3. Germline assignment: CDR1 MDHEN and CDR2 SYDVKM. The CDR3 DNA is TGTGCCAGCAGTCGGGACAGGGGGATTAACTATGGCTACACCTTC. Protein: CASSRDRGINYGYTF.

This clonotype appeared a few times. The chain recombines TRBV20-1 with TRBJ2-3, with D perhaps being TRBD1 or TRBD2 (6 bases each). This CDR3 has 12 amino acids. V lost 3 bases and J 6 bases, leaving 10 bases between the germline ends. Germline CDR1 reads DFQATT; CDR2 reads SNEGSKA (reference sequence). This chain's CDR3 is CSASWGADTQYF. In DNA, the CDR3 is TGCAGTGCTAGTTGGGGGGCGGATACGCAGTATTTT.

This clonotype was seen at least ten times. The chain is built from TRBV27 and TRBJ2-5; D gene unclear. CDR1 and CDR2 from the germline V gene are MNHEY and SMNVEV (reference sequence). The CDR3 loop spans 18 amino acids. The V gene lost 1 base and the J gene lost 0 bases, with 18 bases spanning the gap. The CDR3 coding sequence is TGTGCCAGCAGTTTATTCCGGCCCCCGGCTCTGTACCAAGAGACCCAGTACTTC. Translating gives CASSLFRPPALYQETQYF.

This clonotype was counted a few times. J is TRBJ2-5 and V is TRBV24-1; no definite D call. Germline loops: CDR1 KGHDR, CDR2 SFDVKD. V shed 3 bases and J shed 5 bases, with 6 bases lying between them. CDR3 length: 12 amino acids. CDR3 nucleotide sequence: TGTGCCACCAGTGATGAGTACGAGACCCAGTACTTC. Translation: CATSDEYETQYF.

This clonotype was observed a handful of times. The CDR3 here is CASSGLSGAQYF. In DNA form, the CDR3 reads TGTGCCAGCAGTGGTCTGTCGGGGGCCCAGTACTTC. The genes are TRBV6-5 and TRBJ2-5, with D maybe TRBD2 (6 bases). The V gene's germline CDR1 is MNHEY and CDR2 SVGAGI. V was cut by 5 bases and J by 9 bases, with 13 bases left in between. The CDR3 extends over 12 amino acids.

This sequence joins TRBV4-3 and TRBJ2-2; 8 bases match TRBD2. Losses at the gene ends were 0 bases for V and 4 bases for J; bases not matched to a gene: 7. Germline CDR1 is LGHNA and CDR2 is YSLEER. CDR3 size: 17 residues. CDR3 amino acids: CASSQELPGGSTGELFF. The CDR3 nucleotides read TGCGCCAGCAGCCAAGAGTTGCCGGGGGGGTCCACCGGGGAGCTGTTTTTT.

This chain links TRBV5-4 with TRBJ2-6; TRBD2 matches 7 bases. The ends lost 0 bases at V and 0 bases at J; junction bases unmatched: 0. The CDR3 has 16 amino acids. Germline-derived CDR1 and CDR2 are SGHNT and YYREEE (reference sequence). In DNA, the CDR3 is TGTGCCAGCAGCTTGGGCGGGGGCTCTGGGGCCAACGTCCTGACTTTC. It specifies CASSLGGGSGANVLTF.

This clonotype turned up a few times. The chain is built from TRBV7-2 and TRBJ2-2, with a weak D call TRBD2 (5 bases). Between the trimmed V and J ends, which lost 8 bases and 4 bases, there was a span of 20 bases. The germline V gene encodes CDR1 SGHTA and CDR2 FQGNSA. This CDR3 region has 16 residues. The CDR3 DNA reads as TGTGCCAGCGAAACCTCGGGAATGGCTACCACCGGGGAGCTGTTTTTT. Its protein product is CASETSGMATTGELFF. Combining the CDR3 with reference TRBV7-2 and TRBJ2-2 gives the whole variable domain GAGVSQSPSNKVTEKGKDVELRCDPISGHTALYWYRQSLGQGLEFLIYFQGNSAPDKSGLPSDRFSAERTGGSVSTLTIQRTQQEDSAVYLCASETSGMATTGELFFGEGSRLTVL.

V and J are TRBV5-1 and TRBJ2-4, with D maybe TRBD2 (6 bases). The end of the DNA is better explained by TRBJ2-1, so the J call may be wrong. The germline gives CDR1 SGHRS, CDR2 YFSETQ. The CDR3 contains 15 residues. CDR3 region: CASSLDGGAKIIQFF. CDR3 coding DNA: TGCGCCAGCAGCTTGGACGGGGGAGCCAAAATCATTCAGTTCTTC.

The chain couples TRBV3-1 to TRBJ2-1; D gene ambiguous. V was clipped by 4 bases and J by 6 bases, with 16 bases between them. The CDR3 sequence is 15 residues long. Germline V CDR1 and CDR2: LGHDT, YNNKEL (reference sequence). The CDR3 DNA sequence: TGTGCCAGCAGCCCGCCTGGGTCGGCGTTCAATGAGCAGTTCTTC. Residues: CASSPPGSAFNEQFF.

The chain is built from TRBV7-8 and TRBJ2-3, with 9 bases that match TRBD1. This CDR3 has 17 residues. J gave up 7 bases and V 1 base, and 12 bases lay outside the gene matches. CDR1 and CDR2 from the germline V gene are SGHVS and FQNEAQ. The CDR3 DNA reads as TGTGCCAGCAGCTTAGACAACCGGGACAGGGCAGCCCATACGCAGTATTTT. Translating it yields CASSLDNRDRAAHTQYF.

This clonotype occurred a few times. The genes are TRBV29-1 and TRBJ1-1; unclear D gene. This CDR3 contains 13 residues. Trimming left V 4 bases short and J 4 bases short, with 13 bases between. Germline V gives CDR1 SQVTM, CDR2 ANQGSEA. The CDR3 here is CSVGRGLRTEAFF. CDR3 in DNA: TGCAGCGTTGGTCGCGGGTTACGCACTGAAGCTTTCTTT.